The clone carrying this T cell receptor beta chain was seen ten or more times. Its specificity is not known. The record originates from a study of early T cells in non-severe SARS-CoV-2 infection. As for the study in general: Sequencing was performed on bulk RNA from unsorted whole blood, leaving chains unpaired. Study results and limitations: Database matching using VDJdb favored anti-spike CD8 responses, with private and CD4 specificities left missing.

As part of library construction, unique molecular identifiers were attached to individual cDNA molecules. TCRdb processed the 5' RACE reads anew with MiXCR; each CDR3 protein has one entry. This sample has tens of thousands of distinct CDR3 sequences, with less than 15% found just once. From germline, CDR1 is MNHEY and CDR2 SMNVEV (reference sequence). Trimming cost V 3 bases and J 4 bases, with 15 bases left between them. This CDR3 is 15 amino acids long. The chain has TRBV27 and TRBJ1-1, with D possibly being TRBD1 (6 bases). The receptor was derived from an adult who was a healthcare worker with PCR-confirmed SARS-CoV-2 infection or an uninfected control (not recorded which). The sample comprised whole blood. CDR3 protein: CASSFPGARVTEAFF. For the CDR3, the DNA is TGTGCCAGCAGTTTCCCGGGGGCTCGGGTCACTGAAGCTTTCTTT.